The rows below give T cell receptor beta chains drawn from one sample of a study of blood T cells in healthy people across ages. TCRdb reanalysed the 5' RACE reads using MiXCR and keeps one entry per CDR3 protein. The top ten clones hold around 40% of a sample with hundreds of thousands of distinct CDR3 sequences, approximately 53% of them seen once. Sequencing used blood. The receptors shown here come from a man older than 75 in good health. The conserved cysteine and the conserved F or W are not part of the CDR3 here. The order of the fields is V gene, CDR3 protein.

TRBV29-1 | SVRRSSYEQY
TRBV5-6 | ASSWGQVHFPNERF
TRBV5-1 | ASSLRGMADTQY
TRBV12-3/TRBV12-4 | ASRYSYGQY
TRBV11-2 | ASSPALAIPNYGYT
TRBV20-1 | SARDRTRSTSGEQY
TRBV20-1 | SARDDTARVANYGYT
TRBV7-9 | ASSLELGWGSGTGVQY
TRBV21-1 | ASTLKRERYNEQF
TRBV24-1 | ATGRADHEQY
TRBV29-1 | STDRGGTEAF
TRBV13 | ASSSLRDTGRDYGYT
TRBV7-9 | ASSLEGEGSEQLHTEAF
TRBV7-9 | ASSRGSGTVSNQPQH
TRBV6-2/TRBV6-3 | ASRTSSYEQY
TRBV20-1 | SAPGTASTDTQY
TRBV6-2/TRBV6-3 | ASSQLAGTSGEQF
TRBV11-2 | ASSSPTSGRAEQY
TRBV20-1 | SASATANEQF
TRBV24-1 | ATSDFETLSYNEQF
TRBV6-1 | ASSEARRGGYEQY
TRBV12-3/TRBV12-4 | ASSSTGNSYEQY
TRBV6-1 | ASSEIQGNNSPLH
TRBV27 | ASRATGHYGYT
TRBV13 | ASTGGVRAGELF
TRBV5-1 | ASSQGAQQNIQY
TRBV20-1 | SARLVLAGGNEQF
TRBV5-6 | ASSFGLAGAKNIQY
TRBV27 | ASSLSGQGYYGYT
TRBV20-1 | SARMLRALTDTQY
TRBV27 | ASSSPGSSGANVLT
TRBV7-9 | ASSVAGSYRYAY